The 17 T cell receptor beta chains presented below share a single source sample, sequenced in a study of T cell responses to AZD1222 COVID-19 vaccine. Produced via immunoSEQ multiplex PCR; TCRdb's table is partial and in-frame only. The data show fewer than 200,000 clones, with over 80% seen just once and under 11% held by the top ten. Sequenced here: peripheral blood, sampled on day 0 of AZD1222 vaccination. The receptors here all came from an adult in good health.

The chain is built from TRBV5-1 and TRBJ2-7; TRBD1 agrees at 8 bases. The ends lost 4 bases at V and 1 base at J; junction bases unmatched: 16. CDR1 and CDR2 (germline): SGHRS, YFSETQ. The length of the CDR3 is 18 residues. CDR3 nucleotides: TGCGCCAGCAGCCCCGTCCCGGGACAGGTCATAAAGTCCTACGAGCAGTACTTC. It encodes CASSPVPGQVIKSYEQYF.

This clone was detected once. The chain employs TRBV6-5 and TRBJ2-7; D may be TRBD2 (5 bases). CDR1 is MNHEY and CDR2 is SVGAGI in the germline V gene. The V end lost 9 bases, the J end lost 0 bases, and 9 bases lay between the germline ends. CDR3 length: 12 residues. In DNA form, the CDR3 reads TGTGCCAGTTCGAGGGCCTCCTACGAGCAGTACGTC. Its protein product is CASSRASYEQYV.

Within the sample, this clone is medium-sized. The chain recombines TRBV6-2 or TRBV6-3 with TRBJ1-3; possible D gene TRBD1, 5 bases. The CDR3 has 19 amino acids. Trimming took 2 bases from V and 0 from J, leaving 20 bases between them. CDR1 and CDR2 from the germline V gene are MNHEY and SVGEGT. In DNA form, the CDR3 reads TGTGCCAGCAGTTACCCTCCGCCGACAGATTTGAGCTCTGGAAACACCATATATTTT. It yields the protein CASSYPPPTDLSSGNTIYF.

This rearrangement joins TRBV6-5 to TRBJ1-2, with 7 bases identical to TRBD1. The CDR3 spans 13 residues. The germline V gene has CDR1 MNHEY and CDR2 SVGAGI. J lost 6 bases, V lost 2 bases, and 3 bases had no gene match. The CDR3 nucleotides read TGTGCCAGCAGTTACCAGGGGGAGGATGGCTACACCTTC. Translated, it gives CASSYQGEDGYTF.

The chain is built from TRBV18 and TRBJ1-4; 7 bases line up with TRBD1. V lost 3 bases and J lost 5; bases outside the gene matches: 15. From germline, CDR1 is KGHSH and CDR2 LQKENI. This CDR3 spans 18 amino acids. CDR3 region: CASSPRGQGDSWNEKLFF. The CDR3 coding sequence is TGTGCCAGCTCACCTCGCGGCCAGGGGGATTCTTGGAATGAAAAACTGTTTTTT.

J is TRBJ2-2 and V is TRBV27; D possibly corresponds to TRBD2 (5 bases). Trimming took 8 bases from V and 0 from J, leaving 19 bases between them. This CDR3 region has 17 residues. The germline V gene has CDR1 MNHEY and CDR2 SMNVEV (reference sequence). CDR3 nucleotide sequence: TGTGCCAGCCAGAAACGGGGTGTAGGTGCGAACACCGGGGAGCTGTTTTTT. This gives the protein CASQKRGVGANTGELFF.

The genes are TRBV5-4 and TRBJ2-7; 10 bases map to TRBD2. V shed 3 bases, J shed 0 bases, and the junction held 6 bases outside the gene matches. The CDR3 loop spans 16 amino acids. Germline V gene lookup returns CDR1 SGHNT and CDR2 YYREEE (reference sequence). For the CDR3, the DNA is TGTGCCAGCAGCTGGGGGGCTAGCGGGAGCTCCTACGAGCAGTACTTC. Translated: CASSWGASGSSYEQYF.

The chain uses TRBV28 and TRBJ1-4; perhaps TRBD1 as D (5 bases). Trimming took 2 bases from V and 7 from J, leaving 11 bases between them. CDR3 length: 14 residues. Germline V CDR1 and CDR2: MDHEN, SYDVKM. The CDR3, as DNA: TGTGCCAGCAGTTTAAGGGGAATCCTTGAAAAACTGTTTTTT. Residues: CASSLRGILEKLFF.

The rearrangement joins TRBV4-3 to TRBJ2-7, with TRBD2 matching 8 bases. The CDR3 runs 16 residues. Germline V lookup: CDR1 LGHNA, CDR2 YSLEER. The trim removed 0 bases at V and 3 bases at J, leaving 7 bases unmatched. CDR3 protein: CASSQDRRGGFYEQYV. The CDR3, as DNA: TGCGCCAGCAGCCAAGATAGACGGGGGGGCTTCTACGAGCAGTACGTC.

This clone came up once. The chain combines TRBV7-9 with TRBJ2-3, with 7 bases matching TRBD2. V was clipped by 5 bases and J by 2 bases; unmatched bases: 4. The CDR3 runs to 14 residues. The germline V gene has CDR1 SEHNR and CDR2 FQNEAQ (reference sequence). In DNA form, the CDR3 reads TGTGCCAGCAGCCCCGCGGGAGTCACAGATACGCAGTATTTT. Its protein product is CASSPAGVTDTQYF.

In DNA form, the CDR3 reads TGTGCCAGCAGCTCTAATGCCCTCTATGGCTACACCTTC. Its translation: CASSSNALYGYTF. This chain joins TRBV7-3 and TRBJ1-2, with no clear D. The CDR3 extends over 13 amino acids. V lost 4 bases and J lost 4, with 10 bases in between. Looked up from germline, CDR1 is SGHTA and CDR2 is FQGTGA. The full variable domain, with the rest looked up from reference TRBV7-3 and TRBJ1-2, is GAGVSQTPSNKVTEKGKYVELRCDPISGHTALYWYRQSLGQGPEFLIYFQGTGAADDSGLPNDRFFAVRPEGSVSTLKIQRTERGDSAVYLCASSSNALYGYTFGSGTRLTVV.

There are many counts of this clone. The chain joins TRBV18 to TRBJ1-2; 8 nucleotides line up with TRBD1. The V segment lost 3 bases and the J segment 8 bases; nucleotides outside the gene matches: 2. Per the germline V gene, CDR1 is KGHSH and CDR2 is LQKENI. The CDR3 has 12 residues. Here the CDR3 DNA reads TGTGCCAGCTCACCGGACAGGGCCGGCTACACCTTC. Translating it yields CASSPDRAGYTF.

CDR3 in amino acids: CASSQLTGMFSTDTQYF. For the CDR3, the DNA is TGTGCCAGCAGCCAACTGACAGGGATGTTTAGCACAGATACGCAGTATTTT. The chain recombines TRBV14 with TRBJ2-3; 7 bases map to TRBD1. The CDR3 has 17 amino acids. The ends lost 2 bases at V and 0 bases at J; junction bases unmatched: 8. The V gene's germline CDR1 is SGHDN and CDR2 FVKESK. The whole variable domain, filled in from reference TRBV14 and TRBJ2-3, reads EAGVTQFPSHSVIEKGQTVTLRCDPISGHDNLYWYRRVMGKEIKFLLHFVKESKQDESGMPNNRFLAERTGGTYSTLKVQPAELEDSGVYFCASSQLTGMFSTDTQYFGPGTRLTVL.

Points on this clone: It is unclear where the CDR3 begins or ends on the DNA, so no DNA is shown, and the CDR3 is as TCRdb lists it. V gene TRBV12-1 combines with J gene TRBJ1-4; TRBD1 is the table's D call, not checked against the DNA. TRBV12-1 is assigned pseudogene status. The CDR3 is 17 amino acids long, termini counted. The CDR3 here is CASSFARGTGGNEKLFF.

The rearrangement links TRBV2 to TRBJ1-1, with 7 nucleotides matching TRBD1. CDR1 is SNHLY, CDR2 FYNNEI, per germline. V shed 6 bases and J 2 bases; nucleotides not matched to a gene: 6. CDR3 length equals 14 residues. This chain's CDR3 is CASRSTGLNTEAFF. CDR3 nucleotides: TGTGCCAGCAGATCGACAGGGTTAAACACTGAAGCTTTCTTT.

This clone is medium-sized within its sample. Other DNA sequences within the sample encode an identical CDR3. This chain links TRBV6-5 with TRBJ1-2; 7 bases agree with TRBD1. This CDR3 is built from 12 residues. With V trimmed by 4 bases and J by 6 bases, 2 bases remained unmatched. Per germline, CDR1 MNHEY and CDR2 SVGAGI. CDR3 in DNA: TGTGCCAGCAGTTCAGGGGGGGATGGCTACACCTTC. It yields the protein CASSSGGDGYTF.

The chain employs TRBV19 and TRBJ1-3, with a tentative D call TRBD1 (5 bases). The CDR3 is 14 amino acids. The germline CDR1 and CDR2 sequences are LNHDA and SQIVND (reference sequence). V was shortened by 10 bases and J by 4 bases, with 17 bases between the two germline ends. The CDR3 DNA reads as TGTGCCACCTCCACAGCGGGGGTCGGAAACACCATATATTTT. Translated: CATSTAGVGNTIYF.